This T cell receptor (beta chain) was recovered during a study of T cell clonality in common variable immunodeficiency. Findings and caveats of the study: Compared with controls, CVID subjects had fewer shared TCRbeta clones. Fewer deletions and N-nucleotide insertions were reportedly seen in common variable immunodeficiency TCR beta sequences.

Many counts were recorded for this clone. Antigen specificity is unknown. The CDR3 extends 3 residues past the end of the read, so its final part is completed from the germline J gene. The repertoire was sequenced with immunoSEQ multiplex PCR; TCRdb's copy has only in-frame clones and lacks some. Recorded here are roughly 3,100 clones, none singletons. Blood samples were heparinized, about 4.5 to 8 ml per donor. The CDR3 extends over 12 amino acids. The germline V gene has CDR1 SGHVS and CDR2 FQNEAQ. Trimming shortened V by 5 bases and J by 6 bases, and 10 bases separated the two germline ends. The chain carries TRBV7-8 and TRBJ1-2; D unresolved. The clonotype comes from a human donor with common variable immunodeficiency. Material: peripheral blood mononuclear cells. The sequenced part of the CDR3 DNA is TGTGCCAGCAGCGCAGGAGCGGATGGC. Its protein is CASSAGADG. From start to end, the CDR3 is CASSAGADGYTF.